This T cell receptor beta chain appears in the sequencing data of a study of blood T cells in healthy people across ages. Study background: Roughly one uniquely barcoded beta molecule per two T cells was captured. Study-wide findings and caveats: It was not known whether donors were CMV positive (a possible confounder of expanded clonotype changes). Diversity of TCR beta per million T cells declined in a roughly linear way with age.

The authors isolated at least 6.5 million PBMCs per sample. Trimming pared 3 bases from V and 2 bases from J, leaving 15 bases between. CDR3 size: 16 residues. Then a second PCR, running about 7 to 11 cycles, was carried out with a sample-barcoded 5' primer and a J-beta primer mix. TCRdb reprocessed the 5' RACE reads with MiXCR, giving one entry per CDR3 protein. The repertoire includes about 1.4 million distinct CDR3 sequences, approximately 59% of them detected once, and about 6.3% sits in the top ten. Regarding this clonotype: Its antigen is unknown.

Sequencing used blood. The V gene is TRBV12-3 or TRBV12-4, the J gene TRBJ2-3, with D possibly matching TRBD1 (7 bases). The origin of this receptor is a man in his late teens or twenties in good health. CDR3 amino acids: CASSFGGTGVTDTQYF. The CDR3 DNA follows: TGTGCCAGCAGTTTCGGGGGTACAGGGGTCACAGATACGCAGTATTTT.